The clone carrying this T cell receptor beta chain came up many times. Fresh peripheral blood, approximately 10 ml, yielded the PBMCs. The source of the sample is a study of T cells in Graves' hyperthyroidism and ophthalmopathy. The V gene end was trimmed by 6 bases and the J gene end by 7 bases; junction bases not matched to a gene: 5. The CDR3 spans 13 residues. Germline CDR1 SNHLY, CDR2 FYNNEI. Authors of the study amplified TCR beta CDR3 regions from RNA transcripts. Researchers ran a first-round RT-PCR on the TCR CDR3 using the HTBI primer set. MiXCR was run by TCRdb on the multiplex PCR reads, yielding one entry per CDR3 protein. In the table there are just under 750,000 distinct CDR3 sequences, over 35% of which are singletons.

This clonotype was obtained from a woman aged 40 to 49 with Graves' hyperthyroidism. The V call is TRBV2, the J call TRBJ2-1; TRBD1 matches 8 bases. Specimen: blood. The CDR3 sequence: CASSQGTGNEQFF. The CDR3 coding sequence is TGTGCCAGCAGCCAGGGGACAGGTAATGAGCAGTTCTTC.